The clone carrying this T cell receptor (beta chain) was observed once. Trimming took off 5 bases at V and 8 bases at J, with 15 bases between the two ends. The CDR3 spans 13 residues. Sequencing used immunoSEQ multiplex PCR; TCRdb keeps in-frame clones, though not all of them. The table records about 98,000 clones, roughly 88% of them present only once. These data are taken from a study of preoperative IRX-2 immunotherapy in early breast cancer. Treatment of the sample: preoperative locoregional IRX-2 cytokine immunotherapy. This TCR was recovered from a human donor with breast cancer. The input for sequencing was tumor tissue, taken after IRX-2 immunotherapy. The chain combines TRBV6-7 with TRBJ1-2, with D perhaps TRBD1 (5 bases). TRBV6-7 is treated as an ORF (open reading frame) with a function not yet certain. In nucleotides, the CDR3 is TGTGCCAGCAGTGAAGAGGGACGACAAGGCTACACCTTC. This sequence encodes CASSEEGRQGYTF.